The clone carrying this TCR beta chain turned up a few times. Its antigen is not identified. V was trimmed by 5 bases and J by 7 bases, leaving 23 bases between them. CDR3 length: 17 residues. Germline-derived CDR1 and CDR2 are SEHNR and FQNEAQ (reference sequence). RNA transcripts yielded amplified TCR beta CDR3 regions. HTBI primers were employed in a first-round RT-PCR of the TCR CDR3. TCRdb analysed the multiplex PCR reads with MiXCR anew, one entry per CDR3 protein. The sample yields about 560,000 distinct CDR3 sequences, approximately 15% seen once. Patients aged 18 to 65 had newly diagnosed hyperthyroidism of under 2 months' duration. A patient was excluded if there was uncontrolled infection, other autoimmune disease, pregnancy or lactation. These data originate in a study of T cells in Graves' hyperthyroidism and ophthalmopathy. Findings of the study overall: Blood also carried most thyroid clonotypes expanded above 0.001.

The chain is built from TRBV7-9 and TRBJ1-4, with a possible D match to TRBD1 (5 bases). This TCR was sampled from a woman in her 30s with Graves' hyperthyroidism. Sequences were obtained from blood. CDR3 nucleotides: TGTGCCAGCAGCCCAGGGAGGGAATGGGGGATGATTGAAAAACTGTTTTTT. This gives the protein CASSPGREWGMIEKLFF.